This TCR beta chain was sequenced for a study of OX40 agonist ivuxolimab in advanced cancers. The wider study: Patients' therapy was ivuxolimab, an antibody that acts as an agonist of OX40 (CD134). Participants could have had prior anti-PD-1, anti-PD-L1 or anti-CTLA-4 therapy, and more than 35% had some.

Some clones are missing from TCRdb's copy, which holds only in-frame ones; the method was immunoSEQ multiplex PCR. The sample lists approximately 100,000 clones, roughly 87% seen once, with around 1.5% in the top ten. Study results and caveats: Relative to CD4+, CD8+ T cells held more expanded clones on average.

Comment on this clone: Its antigen is unknown.

CDR3 length equals 16 residues. Germline V gene data show CDR1 as SGHNT and CDR2 as YENEEA. V was pared by 1 base and J by 4 bases, with 6 bases of the junction left unmatched. This TCR derives from an adult with an advanced solid tumor such as melanoma, head and neck, liver or kidney cancer. V is TRBV11-3 and J is TRBJ2-3; TRBD2 matches at 9 bases. The sample in question was CD4+ or CD8+ T cells sorted from blood, obtained in a trial of the OX40 agonist ivuxolimab. This chain's CDR3 is CASSLAAGGGPDTQYF. The CDR3 DNA sequence: TGTGCCAGCAGCTTAGCGGCGGGAGGGGGCCCAGATACGCAGTATTTT. The full variable domain, rest sourced from reference TRBV11-3 and TRBJ2-3, is EAGVVQSPRYKIIEKKQPVAFWCNPISGHNTLYWYLQNLGQGPELLIRYENEEAVDDSQLPKDRFSAERLKGVDSTLKIQPAELGDSAVYLCASSLAAGGGPDTQYFGPGTRLTVL.